This TCR beta chain was obtained from a study of blood T cells in healthy people across ages. Study conclusions and caveats: A strong correlation was seen between TCR beta diversity and naive T cell percentage. Donor CMV status, an unknown factor, possibly confounded changes in expanded clonotypes.

The second PCR ran about 6 to 12 cycles with a sample-barcoded 5' primer and J-beta primers. TCRdb processed the 5' RACE reads anew with MiXCR; each CDR3 protein has one entry. Of approximately 580,000 distinct CDR3 sequences in the sample, more than 20% were seen once. V was shortened by 3 bases and J by 1 base, with 12 bases between the two germline ends. This CDR3 is built from 15 residues. This clonotype was seen a handful of times. The target antigen is unknown. This sample was shared with a second study, whose subject was T cells of mothers and their children. That paper states: The study found thymic selection shapes TCR recombination output similarly in related and unrelated pairs.

The clonotype originates from a boy younger than 18 in good health. The genes are TRBV12-3 or TRBV12-4 and TRBJ1-2, with a weak D call TRBD1 (6 bases). Sequencing was performed on blood. The CDR3 nucleotides read TGTGCCAGCAGTTTCGGGGACACCTATAACTATGGCTACACCTTC. Residues: CASSFGDTYNYGYTF.